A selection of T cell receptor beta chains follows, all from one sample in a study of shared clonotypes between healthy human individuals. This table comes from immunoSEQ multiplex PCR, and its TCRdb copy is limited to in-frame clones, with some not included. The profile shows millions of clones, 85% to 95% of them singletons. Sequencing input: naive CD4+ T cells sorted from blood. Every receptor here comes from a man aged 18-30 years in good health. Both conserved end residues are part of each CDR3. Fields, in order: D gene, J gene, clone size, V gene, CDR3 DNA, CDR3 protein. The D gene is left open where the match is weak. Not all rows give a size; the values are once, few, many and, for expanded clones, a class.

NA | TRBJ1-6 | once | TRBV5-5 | TGTGCCAGCAGCTCCACCGGGACGGATTATAATTCACCCCTCCACTTT | CASSSTGTDYNSPLHF
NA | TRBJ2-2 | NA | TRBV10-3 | TGTGCCATCAGAAAAACCGGGGAGCTGTTTTTT | CAIRKTGELFF
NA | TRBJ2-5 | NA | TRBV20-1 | TGCAGTGCAACAGGCCAAGAGACCCAGTACTTC | CSATGQETQYF
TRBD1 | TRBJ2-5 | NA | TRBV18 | TGTGCCAGCTCACCACCGGGCAGGGGGCCGGAGACCCAGTACTTC | CASSPPGRGPETQYF
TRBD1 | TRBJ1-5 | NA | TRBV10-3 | TGTGCCATCAGGGGGGACAGGACCTCCAATCAGCCCCAGCATTTT | CAIRGDRTSNQPQHF
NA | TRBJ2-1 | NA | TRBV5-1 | TGCGCCAGCAGCCAACCGGGAGCTAGATATGGTGAGCAGTTCTTC | CASSQPGARYGEQFF
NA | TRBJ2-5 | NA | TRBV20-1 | TGCAGTGCCGAAAGGGAGACCCAGTACTTC | CSAERETQYF
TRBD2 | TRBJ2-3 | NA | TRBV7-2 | TGTGCCAGCAGCCTCTCCGCGGGGGGGGCGGGAGATACGCAGTATTTT | CASSLSAGGAGDTQYF
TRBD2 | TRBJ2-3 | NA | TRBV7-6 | TGTGCCAGCAGCTTGTACCTAGCGGGAGGAAAAGATACGCAGTATTTT | CASSLYLAGGKDTQYF
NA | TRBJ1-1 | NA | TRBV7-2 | TGTGCCAGCAGCTCCCGGCGTGGGGTCACTGAAGCTTTCTTT | CASSSRRGVTEAFF
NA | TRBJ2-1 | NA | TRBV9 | TGTGCCAGCAGCGTAGTGGATCGGACGTTGGGTGAGCAGTTCTTC | CASSVVDRTLGEQFF
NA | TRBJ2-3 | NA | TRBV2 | TGTGCCAGCAGAACCACAGGGGATACGCAGTATTTT | CASRTTGDTQYF
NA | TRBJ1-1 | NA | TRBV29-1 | TGCAGCTCCTCACAGGGAAGGAACACTGAAGCTTTCTTT | CSSSQGRNTEAFF
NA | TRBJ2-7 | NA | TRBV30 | TGTGCCTGGAGGAGACAGCTCCAAGGGTACGAGCAGTACTTC | CAWRRQLQGYEQYF
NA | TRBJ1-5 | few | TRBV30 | TGTGCCTGGAGTCCTGTGGGCAATCAGCCCCAGCATTTT | CAWSPVGNQPQHF
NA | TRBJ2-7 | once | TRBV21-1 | TGTGCCAGCAGCAAAGCCGGGGACAGTTGCTACGAGCAGTACTTC | CASSKAGDSCYEQYF
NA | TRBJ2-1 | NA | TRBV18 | TGTGCCAGCTCTCCCGTATGGAGCGGGCGGGCGGACTCCTACAATGAGCAGTTCTTC | CASSPVWSGRADSYNEQFF
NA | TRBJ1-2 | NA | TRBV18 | TGTGCCAGCTCCGCCGGGCCCTATGGCTACACCTTC | CASSAGPYGYTF
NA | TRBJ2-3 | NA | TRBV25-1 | TGTGCCAGCAGCGAAGGGGGGGTAGATACGCAGTATTTT | CASSEGGVDTQYF
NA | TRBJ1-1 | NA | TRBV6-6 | TGTGCCAGCAGTTACTTCGGACTTGAGAACACTGAAGCTTTCTTT | CASSYFGLENTEAFF
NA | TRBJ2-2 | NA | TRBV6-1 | TGTGCCAGCAGTGCGATGGAGTCCGGGGAGCTGTTTTTT | CASSAMESGELFF
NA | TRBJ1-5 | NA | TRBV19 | TGTGCCAGTACCCCCGACAGCTATAGCAATCAGCCCCAGCATTTT | CASTPDSYSNQPQHF
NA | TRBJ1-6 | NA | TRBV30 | TGTGCCTGGAGGGGCAAGGCGGGCTCACCCCTCCACTTT | CAWRGKAGSPLHF
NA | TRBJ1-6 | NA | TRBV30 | TGTGCCTGGTCAATCCCCAATTCACCCCTCCACTTT | CAWSIPNSPLHF
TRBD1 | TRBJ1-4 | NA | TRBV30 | TGTGCCTGGAGTGTCAACTTCCGGGGAACAGGGGTAAAACTGTTTTTT | CAWSVNFRGTGVKLFF
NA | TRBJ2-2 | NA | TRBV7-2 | TGTGCCAGCACACGGTTAGGGACCGGGGAGCTGTTTTTT | CASTRLGTGELFF